The 23 T cell receptor beta chains presented below share a single source sample, sequenced in a study of blood T cell repertoires in COVID-19. Method: immunoSEQ multiplex PCR; TCRdb's copy keeps in-frame clones and lacks some. Of 250,000 or so clones listed, roughly 86% are singletons. Sample: peripheral blood. The receptors originated from a middle-aged man with active or convalescent COVID-19.

The rearrangement links TRBV5-1 to TRBJ2-3; TRBD1 agrees at 9 bases. Germline lookup yields CDR1 SGHRS and CDR2 YFSETQ. With 4 bases clipped from V and 0 bases from J, the junction kept 6 bases outside the gene matches. The CDR3 covers 16 residues. CDR3 DNA sequence: TGCGCCAGCAGCAACAGGGGGCGCCCTAGCACAGATACGCAGTATTTT. Amino acids: CASSNRGRPSTDTQYF.

The chain joins TRBV2 to TRBJ1-3, with D uncertain. Germline V gene sequence: CDR1 SNHLY, CDR2 FYNNEI. Trimming shortened V by 7 bases and J by 0 bases, and 13 bases separated the two germline ends. This CDR3 is 15 amino acids long. The CDR3 region is CASTFGEYSGNTIYF. DNA for the CDR3: TGTGCCAGCACGTTCGGGGAATACTCTGGAAACACCATATATTTT. The full variable domain, its missing parts supplied by reference TRBV2 and TRBJ1-3, is EPEVTQTPSHQVTQMGQEVILRCVPISNHLYFYWYRQILGQKVEFLVSFYNNEISEKSEIFDDQFSVERPDGSNFTLKIRSTKLEDSAMYFCASTFGEYSGNTIYFGEGSWLTVV.

The chain carries TRBV24-1 and TRBJ1-2, with no clear D. V shed 1 base and J shed 1 base, with 6 bases lying between them. There are 14 residues in the CDR3. Germline lookup yields CDR1 KGHDR and CDR2 SFDVKD. The CDR3 DNA is TGTGCCACCAGTGATTTAGCCCTTAACTATGGCTACACCTTC. This translates into CATSDLALNYGYTF.

The chain recombines TRBV11-2 with TRBJ1-1; D gene uncertain. This CDR3 has 12 amino acids. Germline loops: CDR1 SGHAT, CDR2 FQNNGV. V gave up 5 bases and J gave up 4 bases, with 8 bases separating them. CDR3 sequence: CASSHEGTEAFF. DNA of the CDR3: TGTGCCAGCAGCCACGAGGGCACTGAAGCTTTCTTT.

The chain employs TRBV29-1 and TRBJ2-7; TRBD1 matches 9 bases. CDR3 size: 14 residues. Germline V CDR1 and CDR2: SQVTM, ANQGSEA. The trim removed 4 bases at V and 7 bases at J, leaving 11 bases unmatched. The CDR3 sequence: CSVVKRTGAREQYF. The CDR3 coding sequence is TGCAGCGTTGTAAAGAGGACAGGGGCACGTGAGCAGTACTTC.

The chain carries TRBV29-1 and TRBJ2-1; 8 bases line up with TRBD2. The CDR3 totals 14 residues. The V and J ends lost 8 bases and 6 bases, in that order; junction bases with no gene match: 12. Germline V gene sequence: CDR1 SQVTM, CDR2 ANQGSEA. DNA for the CDR3: TGCAGCTCCGCCCTAACTAGCGGAGGCAATGAGCAGTTCTTC. This encodes CSSALTSGGNEQFF.

The CDR3 DNA is TGTGCCAGCAGCCCGCAGTGGGGGGGGCGTTACGGGGAGCTGTTTTTT. Translated, it gives CASSPQWGGRYGELFF. The chain recombines TRBV7-2 with TRBJ2-2; a weak D match, TRBD2 (7 bases). The CDR3 extends over 16 amino acids. From germline, CDR1 is SGHTA and CDR2 FQGNSA. Between the trimmed V and J ends, which lost 5 bases and 7 bases, there was a span of 20 bases.

This clone was detected once. Germline is not matched at one junction end, which may reflect a read error. This chain joins TRBV9 and TRBJ2-2; possibly TRBD2 for D (6 bases). The germline gives CDR1 SGDLS, CDR2 YYNGEE. The CDR3 has 16 residues. The CDR3 coding sequence is TGTGCCAGCAGCGTAGAGGCGGGAATGAACATCGGGGAGCTGTTTTTT. This codes for CASSVEAGMNIGELFF.

On this clone: This sample also contains other DNA sequences that code for the same CDR3. V usage is TRBV5-4 and J usage is TRBJ2-5; 7 bases are shared with TRBD1. Germline CDR1 is SGHNT and CDR2 is YYREEE (reference sequence). The CDR3 spans 13 residues. V lost 4 bases to trimming and J lost 1 base; unmatched junction nucleotides: 1. The CDR3 sequence is CASSGTAQETQYF. CDR3 DNA sequence: TGTGCCAGCAGCGGGACAGCCCAAGAGACCCAGTACTTC.

The chain links TRBV27 to TRBJ2-3, with D unresolved. Trimming removed 4 bases from V and 0 bases from J, with 11 bases in between. The CDR3 has 15 amino acids. Looked up from germline, CDR1 is MNHEY and CDR2 is SMNVEV (reference sequence). CDR3 sequence reads: CASSYQDPSTDTQYF. The CDR3, as DNA: TGTGCCAGCAGTTACCAGGATCCTAGCACAGATACGCAGTATTTT.

This clone was counted a few times. The chain couples TRBV11-1 to TRBJ2-1, with 11 bases identical to TRBD1. The CDR3 contains 15 residues. Trimming cost V 5 bases and J 4 bases; bases outside gene matches: 4. CDR1 SGHAT and CDR2 FQDESV come from the germline V gene (reference sequence). CDR3 bases: TGTGCCAGCAGCCCACGGGACAGGGGGTACAATGAGCAGTTCTTC. As protein: CASSPRDRGYNEQFF.

The V gene is TRBV9, the J gene TRBJ2-7, with 8 nucleotides matching TRBD2. This CDR3 has 14 amino acids. Trimming at V came to 2 bases and at J to 3 bases, leaving 4 bases not matched to a gene. Germline V gene data show CDR1 as SGDLS and CDR2 as YYNGEE. CDR3 loop: CASSVAGGVYEQYF. The CDR3 nucleotides read TGTGCCAGCAGCGTGGCCGGGGGGGTCTACGAGCAGTACTTC.

The chain recombines TRBV5-1 with TRBJ1-4, with D possibly being TRBD1 (6 bases). The CDR3 runs to 14 residues. The germline V and J ends were trimmed by 0 bases and 8 bases, with 11 bases remaining between them. CDR1 is SGHRS, CDR2 YFSETQ, per germline. CDR3 DNA: TGCGCCAGCAGCTTGGGCGGGGGGCGCGAAAAACTGTTTTTT. This sequence encodes CASSLGGGREKLFF.

This rearrangement joins TRBV25-1 to TRBJ1-1, with a tentative D call TRBD1 (6 bases). The CDR3 runs 13 residues. Germline CDR1 and CDR2: MGHDK and SYGVNS. V dropped 7 bases and J dropped 1 base, with 10 bases sitting between them. CDR3 amino acids: CASTRTANTEAFF. The CDR3 nucleotides read TGTGCCAGCACCCGGACAGCGAACACTGAAGCTTTCTTT. Complete variable domain (other parts from reference TRBV25-1 and TRBJ1-1): EADIYQTPRYLVIGTGKKITLECSQTMGHDKMYWYQQDPGMELHLIHYSYGVNSTEKGDLSSESTVSRIRTEHFPLTLESARPSHTSQYLCASTRTANTEAFFGQGTRLTVV.

This clone was recorded a few times. The V call is TRBV3-1 (or the pseudogene TRBV3-2), the J call TRBJ2-7, with D tentatively TRBD2 (5 bases). Germline assignment: CDR1 LGHDT and CDR2 YNNKEL (reference sequence). This CDR3 spans 16 amino acids. V gave up 4 bases and J gave up 2 bases, with 18 bases separating them. The DNA of the CDR3 is TGTGCCAGCAGCCCACCCGGGCAGCGGAGAACCTACGAGCAGTACTTC. Translating gives CASSPPGQRRTYEQYF.

The chain recombines TRBV2 with TRBJ2-7, with unresolved D. V was pared by 8 bases and J by 3 bases, with 8 bases between. In germline, CDR1 is SNHLY, CDR2 FYNNEI. The CDR3 loop spans 11 amino acids. As DNA, the CDR3 is TGTGCCAGCTCCACGGGCTACGAGCAGTACTTC. Translated: CASSTGYEQYF.

CDR3 in amino acids: CASSLAPTSGGYEQYF. The CDR3 DNA follows: TGCGCCAGCAGCTTGGCCCCTACTAGCGGGGGGTACGAGCAGTACTTC. This chain connects TRBV5-1 to TRBJ2-7; 12 nucleotides match TRBD2. The CDR3 runs 16 residues. Looked up from germline, CDR1 is SGHRS and CDR2 is YFSETQ. With V trimmed by 0 bases and J by 4 bases, 5 bases remained unmatched.

This clone appeared a single time. The chain couples TRBV6-5 to TRBJ2-4; TRBD2 is a possible D gene (6 bases). CDR1 and CDR2 from the germline V gene are MNHEY and SVGAGI. With 7 bases removed from V and 1 base from J, the gap between germline ends came to 8 bases. The CDR3 totals 13 residues. CDR3 sequence reads: CASTGGAKNIQYF. The CDR3 bases are TGTGCCAGCACTGGGGGGGCCAAAAACATTCAGTACTTC.

Here the CDR3 reads CASSLPEGARTEAFF. The CDR3 coding sequence is TGCGCCAGCAGCCTCCCCGAGGGGGCGAGGACTGAAGCTTTCTTT. V and J are TRBV10-2 and TRBJ1-1; 7 bases align to TRBD1. Germline V gene lookup returns CDR1 WSHSY and CDR2 SAAADI. V shed 6 bases and J 5 bases; nucleotides not matched to a gene: 12. The CDR3 has 15 amino acids.

This chain uses TRBV7-3 with TRBJ2-1, with 8 bases matching TRBD2. CDR1 is SGHTA and CDR2 is FQGTGA in the germline V gene. Germline trimming cut 4 bases from V and 5 bases from J; bases unmatched to any gene: 10. The CDR3 length is 16 residues. The CDR3 protein is CASSSPRLAPNNEQFF. CDR3 nucleotides: TGTGCCAGCAGCTCACCTCGACTAGCGCCAAACAATGAGCAGTTCTTC. Complete variable domain (other parts from reference TRBV7-3 and TRBJ2-1): GAGVSQTPSNKVTEKGKYVELRCDPISGHTALYWYRQSLGQGPEFLIYFQGTGAADDSGLPNDRFFAVRPEGSVSTLKIQRTERGDSAVYLCASSSPRLAPNNEQFFGPGTRLTVL.

This clone was seen a handful of times. This chain joins TRBV6-1 and TRBJ2-3, with 12 positions matching TRBD2. Trimming at V came to 3 bases and at J to 3 bases, leaving 10 bases not matched to a gene. Germline lookup yields CDR1 MNHNS and CDR2 SASEGT. The CDR3 contains 18 residues. CDR3: CASSDRLAGVLGTDTQYF. In DNA, the CDR3 is TGTGCCAGCAGTGATAGACTAGCGGGGGTTTTAGGGACAGATACGCAGTATTTT.

The genes are TRBV2 and TRBJ2-2; tentative D call: TRBD2 (7 bases). Germline loops: CDR1 SNHLY, CDR2 FYNNEI. Trimming left V 6 bases short and J 5 bases short, with 22 bases between. The CDR3 runs to 17 residues. The CDR3: CASSDDSRGAKTGELFF. Written as DNA, the CDR3 is TGTGCCAGCAGCGACGACAGTCGGGGGGCCAAGACCGGGGAGCTGTTTTTT.

The chain carries TRBV4-1 and TRBJ1-5; tentative D call: TRBD1 (6 bases). CDR1 and CDR2 (germline): MGHRA, YSYEKL. The V end lost 0 bases, the J end lost 10 bases, and 16 bases lay between the germline ends. The CDR3 totals 15 residues. The CDR3 sequence: CASSQDRISRGPQHF. The CDR3 bases are TGCGCCAGCAGCCAAGATCGTATTTCCAGGGGACCCCAGCATTTT.